The T cell receptor beta chain under discussion was sequenced for a study of blood T cell repertoires in COVID-19. The repertoire was sequenced with immunoSEQ multiplex PCR; TCRdb's copy has only in-frame clones and lacks some. The data hold about 250,000 clones, with around 84% observed a single time. The germline V gene encodes CDR1 SQVTM and CDR2 ANQGSEA. V shed 7 bases and J shed 7 bases, with 20 bases lying between them. The CDR3 totals 14 residues. The receptor was derived from a man between 18 and 35 years old who had recovered from COVID-19. Sequencing used PBMCs or T cells enriched from blood (not recorded which). This chain connects TRBV29-1 to TRBJ1-5; the D gene is possibly TRBD1 (5 bases). The CDR3 protein is CSAGRGGAGQPQHF. The CDR3 DNA reads TGCAGCGCTGGGCGGGGGGGTGCTGGGCAGCCCCAGCATTTT.